The 26 T cell receptor beta chains below all came from one sample that was sequenced in a study of cytomegalovirus exposure and HLA in healthy donors. It was with 60 Vbeta and 13 Jbeta primers that the PCR ran. Repertoires were generated with immunoSEQ multiplex PCR, while TCRdb's copy carries only in-frame clones and drops some. The sample consists of 85,000 to 100,000 clones, around 77% of them appearing once. Sequenced input: PBMCs. The receptors were gathered from a man in his forties in good health and CMV-seronegative.

This chain uses TRBV10-2 with TRBJ2-7; TRBD1 matches 9 bases. The CDR3 totals 13 residues. J lost 4 bases, V lost 5 bases, and 3 bases had no gene match. Germline V gene sequence: CDR1 WSHSY, CDR2 SAAADI. The CDR3 here is CASSLQGAYEQYF. CDR3 in DNA: TGCGCCAGCAGTCTACAGGGGGCTTACGAGCAGTACTTC.

The V gene is TRBV7-2, the J gene TRBJ1-4, with 10 nucleotides matching TRBD1. V was clipped by 5 bases and J by 8 bases; unmatched bases: 5. Germline assignment: CDR1 SGHTA and CDR2 FQGNSA. The CDR3 runs to 14 residues. CDR3 sequence reads: CASSRGQGGEKLFF. The CDR3, as DNA: TGTGCCAGCAGCAGAGGACAGGGGGGGGAAAAACTGTTTTTT.

This chain joins TRBV5-6 and TRBJ2-2; a weak D match, TRBD1 (5 bases). The CDR3 is 16 amino acids. From germline, CDR1 is SGHDT and CDR2 YYEEEE. With 4 bases removed from V and 0 bases from J, the gap between germline ends came to 13 bases. CDR3 in DNA: TGTGCCAGCAGCGCACCGACAGTTTCGAACACCGGGGAGCTGTTTTTT. Residues: CASSAPTVSNTGELFF.

The chain recombines TRBV28 with TRBJ1-5, with D tentatively TRBD1 (6 bases). From germline, CDR1 is MDHEN and CDR2 SYDVKM. Trimming removed 5 bases at V and 3 bases at J, with 14 bases between. The CDR3 totals 15 residues. The DNA for the CDR3 is TGTGCCAGCAGTCCAACGAGGGGGAACAATCAGCCCCAGCATTTT. Translating it yields CASSPTRGNNQPQHF.

The chain uses TRBV28 and TRBJ1-2; D is possibly TRBD1 (5 bases). Trimming cost V 5 bases and J 4 bases, with 11 bases left between them. There are 13 residues in the CDR3. The germline V gene has CDR1 MDHEN and CDR2 SYDVKM. The CDR3 spells CASSRGGRYGYTF. CDR3 DNA sequence: TGTGCCAGCAGTAGGGGAGGACGCTATGGCTACACCTTC.

The chain employs TRBV19 and TRBJ2-7; 10 nucleotides align to TRBD1. V was clipped by 6 bases and J by 4 bases; unmatched bases: 6. Looked up from germline, CDR1 is LNHDA and CDR2 is SQIVND (reference sequence). The CDR3 totals 14 residues. The CDR3 DNA reads TGTGCCAGTAGGCCGGGACAGGGGATGTACGAGCAGTACTTC. Translated: CASRPGQGMYEQYF.

In nucleotides, the CDR3 is TGTGCCAGCAGTTTAGGACAGGGCAAGTTCTTC. Amino acid sequence: CASSLGQGKFF. The J gene is TRBJ2-1, the V gene TRBV28, with TRBD1 matching 8 bases. The germline CDR1 and CDR2 sequences are MDHEN and SYDVKM. CDR3 length equals 11 residues. Germline trimming cut 2 bases from V and 14 bases from J; bases unmatched to any gene: 2.

CDR3 protein: CASSVDRTISPLHF. In DNA, the CDR3 is TGTGCCAGCAGTGTAGACAGGACGATTTCACCCCTCCACTTT. The chain carries TRBV6-6 and TRBJ1-6, with a possible D match to TRBD1 (6 bases). The germline V gene has CDR1 MNHNY and CDR2 SVGAGI (reference sequence). The length of the CDR3 is 14 residues. With 5 bases removed from V and 9 bases from J, the gap between germline ends came to 14 bases.

V and J are TRBV18 and TRBJ1-1; the match to TRBD1 covers 7 bases. Germline V lookup: CDR1 KGHSH, CDR2 LQKENI. J was trimmed by 2 bases and V by 5 bases; bases with no gene match: 14. This CDR3 contains 17 residues. The CDR3 coding sequence is TGTGCCAGCTCAACATACCGGGACAGTCCTACTAACACTGAAGCTTTCTTT. It specifies CASSTYRDSPTNTEAFF.

The chain joins TRBV29-1 to TRBJ2-3, with TRBD1 as a possible D gene (5 bases). CDR3 length: 13 amino acids. V was pared by 5 bases and J by 2 bases, with 11 bases between. Germline lookup yields CDR1 SQVTM and CDR2 ANQGSEA. The CDR3 DNA reads TGCAGCGTTCGCGTCAGGGTCACAGATACGCAGTATTTT. This encodes CSVRVRVTDTQYF.

This clone was seen only a few times. This chain uses TRBV28 with TRBJ2-5; TRBD1 aligns across 8 bases. CDR3 length: 15 amino acids. Germline loops: CDR1 MDHEN, CDR2 SYDVKM. V was pared by 6 bases and J by 5 bases, with 11 bases of the junction left unmatched. DNA for the CDR3: TGTGCCAGCAGATCCCCGGGGACAGGCCACGAGACCCAGTACTTC. Its translation: CASRSPGTGHETQYF.

The rearrangement uses TRBV29-1 and TRBJ1-2; a weak D match, TRBD1 (6 bases). V shed 3 bases and J shed 10 bases, with 18 bases lying between them. CDR1 SQVTM and CDR2 ANQGSEA come from the germline V gene. The CDR3 is 13 amino acids. CDR3 coding DNA: TGCAGCGTTGACCCACAGGGACCTCAGTCCTACACCTTC. Protein sequence: CSVDPQGPQSYTF.

This chain uses TRBV21-1 with TRBJ1-5; the table's D call TRBD1 went unverified against the DNA. TRBV21-1 is a pseudogene segment. This CDR3 spans 11 amino acids. As DNA, the CDR3 is TGTGCCAGCAGACAGGGTCAGCCCCAGCATTTT. Amino acids: CASRQGQPQHF.

CDR3 amino acids: CASSSLRDTDYGYTF. Here the CDR3 DNA reads TGTGCCAGCAGTTCTCTCCGGGACACCGACTATGGCTACACCTTC. The chain joins TRBV6-6 to TRBJ1-2, with D perhaps TRBD1 (6 bases). This CDR3 region has 15 residues. Germline CDR1 and CDR2: MNHNY and SVGAGI (reference sequence). The V gene lost 4 bases and the J gene lost 3 bases, with 15 bases spanning the gap.

V is TRBV4-1 and J is TRBJ2-7, with D possibly TRBD2 on 7 matching bases. There are 16 residues in the CDR3. Germline values: CDR1 MGHRA, CDR2 YSYEKL. V was clipped by 0 bases and J by 0 bases, with 12 bases between them. The CDR3 region has the DNA TGCGCCAGCAGCCAAGAAAGGGGGACTAACTCCTACGAGCAGTACTTC. Amino acid sequence: CASSQERGTNSYEQYF.

This clone was seen a single time. The chain recombines TRBV28 with TRBJ1-4, with 7 positions matching TRBD1. CDR1 and CDR2 from the germline V gene are MDHEN and SYDVKM. Germline trimming cut 2 bases from V and 4 bases from J; bases unmatched to any gene: 4. The CDR3 sequence is 15 residues long. In nucleotides, the CDR3 is TGTGCCAGCAGTTTAAAGGGGGCGGGTAATGAAAAACTGTTTTTT. Translating it yields CASSLKGAGNEKLFF.

This clone was recorded a few times. This sequence joins TRBV9 and TRBJ2-2; no reliable D call. Germline V gene lookup returns CDR1 SGDLS and CDR2 YYNGEE. The V gene lost 2 bases and the J gene lost 5 bases, with 7 bases spanning the gap. This CDR3 comprises 13 residues. The CDR3 is CASSVQVTGELFF. CDR3 bases: TGTGCCAGCAGCGTCCAGGTTACCGGGGAGCTGTTTTTT. Using reference TRBV9 and TRBJ2-2 for the parts outside the CDR3, the full variable domain is DSGVTQTPKHLITATGQRVTLRCSPRSGDLSVYWYQQSLDQGLQFLIQYYNGEERAKGNILERFSAQQFPDLHSELNLSSLELGDSALYFCASSVQVTGELFFGEGSRLTVL.

This clone was observed a few times. The chain combines TRBV19 with TRBJ2-1, with TRBD2 identical over 10 bases. There are 14 residues in the CDR3. Trimming removed 4 bases from V and 10 bases from J; junction bases left unmatched: 7. Germline CDR1 is LNHDA and CDR2 is SQIVND (reference sequence). The CDR3 DNA follows: TGTGCCAGTAGTAGCCTAGCGGGGGTAGGCGAGCAGTTCTTC. Protein: CASSSLAGVGEQFF.

The chain couples TRBV30 to TRBJ2-7; TRBD1 aligns across 10 bases. The CDR3 covers 16 residues. V lost 2 bases, J lost 4 bases, and 11 bases stayed unmatched. Per the germline V gene, CDR1 is GTSNPN and CDR2 is SVGIG (reference sequence). The CDR3 DNA is TGTGCCTGGAGTTTGGGACAGGGGTATTTAAAATACGAGCAGTACTTC. Translation: CAWSLGQGYLKYEQYF.

This clone was seen just once. The rearrangement uses TRBV11-3 and TRBJ2-1, with no clear D. V was pared by 0 bases and J by 7 bases, with 7 bases between. Germline CDR1 reads SGHNT; CDR2 reads YENEEA. CDR3 size: 13 residues. CDR3 nucleotides: TGTGCCAGCAGCTTAGAGGCATTAAATGAGCAGTTCTTC. Translating it yields CASSLEALNEQFF.

The chain employs TRBV28 and TRBJ2-6, with D possibly TRBD1 on 7 matching bases. Between the trimmed V and J ends, which lost 8 bases and 0 bases, there was a span of 14 bases. The germline V gene encodes CDR1 MDHEN and CDR2 SYDVKM. The CDR3 has 16 residues. For the CDR3, the DNA is TGTGCCAGCGCGGGACAGAGCAACTCTGGGGCCAACGTCCTGACTTTC. Translation: CASAGQSNSGANVLTF.

The chain combines TRBV15 with TRBJ1-2; D call uncertain. This CDR3 spans 12 amino acids. V lost 0 bases, J lost 7 bases, and 6 bases lay in between. Germline V gene data show CDR1 as LNHNV and CDR2 as YYDKDF (reference sequence). This chain's CDR3 is CATSRDGSGYTF. In nucleotides, the CDR3 is TGTGCCACCAGCAGAGATGGTAGTGGCTACACCTTC.

V is TRBV7-7 and J is TRBJ2-2, with unresolved D. The CDR3 length is 12 residues. Germline-derived CDR1 and CDR2 are SSHAT and FNYEAQ (reference sequence). The V end lost 4 bases, the J end lost 2 bases, and 2 bases lay between the germline ends. The CDR3 nucleotides are TGTGCCAGCAGCTCTAACACCGGGGAGCTGTTTTTT. Translating gives CASSSNTGELFF. Based on the CDR3 plus reference TRBV7-7 and TRBJ2-2, the full variable domain is GAGVSQSPRYKVTKRGQDVTLRCDPISSHATLYWYQQALGQGPEFLTYFNYEAQPDKSGLPSDRFSAERPEGSISTLTIQRTEQRDSAMYRCASSSNTGELFFGEGSRLTVL.

The genes are TRBV11-3 and TRBJ1-1; maybe TRBD1 (6 bases). Looked up from germline, CDR1 is SGHNT and CDR2 is YENEEA. The germline V and J ends were trimmed by 8 bases and 7 bases, with 20 bases remaining between them. CDR3 length equals 14 residues. The CDR3, as DNA: TGTGCCAGCTCTGCGGGGGGGGGCTATAGTGAAGCTTTCTTT. This sequence encodes CASSAGGGYSEAFF.

V gene TRBV2 combines with J gene TRBJ2-3; 8 bases align to TRBD2. Trimming took 8 bases from V and 0 from J; bases not matched to a gene: 4. From germline, CDR1 is SNHLY and CDR2 FYNNEI. This CDR3 contains 14 residues. This CDR3 reads CASSGGDSTDTQYF. The CDR3 DNA sequence: TGTGCCAGCTCCGGGGGGGATAGCACAGATACGCAGTATTTT.

The chain joins TRBV19 to TRBJ1-6; 7 bases map to TRBD1. The CDR3 length is 15 residues. Losses at the gene ends were 5 bases for V and 6 bases for J; bases not matched to a gene: 7. In germline, CDR1 is LNHDA, CDR2 SQIVND (reference sequence). The CDR3 region has the DNA TGTGCCAGTAGTTCCCGGGCAGGGGGTAATTCACCCCTCCACTTT. The encoded protein is CASSSRAGGNSPLHF.